The sample holds many counts of the clone carrying this T cell receptor beta chain. The antigen is unknown. The sample is drawn from a study of T-cell reconstitution after alpha-beta-depleted transplantation in children. Preparation of the TCRbeta library was carried out with unique molecular identifiers. Each CDR3 protein is one row after TCRdb ran MiXCR on the PCR reads. This sample has about 440,000 distinct CDR3 sequences, with around two fifths found just once. CDR1 is MNHEY and CDR2 is SMNVEV in the germline V gene (reference sequence). V shed 5 bases, J shed 9 bases, and the junction held 4 bases outside the gene matches. The CDR3 is made up of 12 amino acids. The study, taken as a whole, reports: Expanded clones from the graft, numbering several hundred, reportedly supplied alpha-beta T cells about two months after transplant. The study traced high day-60 TCRbeta diversity in some patients to surviving recipient T cells and thymic progenitors. Newly produced T cells mostly provided counts and TCRbeta diversity after one year, as hyperexpanded clones declined.

The clonotype was recovered from a girl aged 2-9 years with aplastic anemia, due to receive a stem cell transplant. This material consisted of PBMCs, taken before TCRalphabeta/CD19-depleted stem cell transplant. V is TRBV27 and J is TRBJ2-3, with TRBD1 matching 8 bases. CDR3 region: CASSATGGTQYF. The CDR3 nucleotides are TGTGCCAGCAGTGCTACAGGGGGGACGCAGTATTTT.